This entry lists 16 T cell receptor beta chains sequenced from one sample in a study of blood T cell dynamics during melanoma immunotherapy. The method was immunoSEQ multiplex PCR; TCRdb's version includes in-frame clones alone and lacks a portion of them. This table has around 15,000 clones, under 90% appearing once. Time point in this sample: pre-treatment baseline. The source material was blood, sampled from a patient treated with checkpoint blockade. The receptors were gathered from a human donor with melanoma.

The J gene is TRBJ2-5, the V gene TRBV11-2; 9 bases line up with TRBD1. The V gene's germline CDR1 is SGHAT and CDR2 FQNNGV. V trimming: 0 bases; J trimming: 2 bases; junction bases outside the gene matches: 7. The CDR3 runs 17 residues. The CDR3 reads CASSLDRGQGRQETQYF. DNA for the CDR3: TGTGCCAGCAGCTTAGATCGAGGACAGGGGAGACAAGAGACCCAGTACTTC.

This clone occurred a few times. The CDR3 is CASSSSPSGRTGDIQYF. The CDR3 DNA is TGTGCCAGCAGCTCCAGCCCTAGCGGGAGGACAGGGGACATTCAGTACTTC. The V and J genes are TRBV5-4 and TRBJ2-4; TRBD2 agrees at 11 bases. V lost 3 bases, J lost 8 bases, and 13 bases stayed unmatched. The CDR3 consists of 17 residues. Germline CDR1 and CDR2: SGHNT and YYREEE (reference sequence).

The rearrangement joins TRBV7-9 to TRBJ1-2; the D is unclear. Germline V gene lookup returns CDR1 SEHNR and CDR2 FQNEAQ (reference sequence). V was pared by 1 base and J by 2 bases, with 5 bases between. The CDR3 is made up of 13 amino acids. CDR3 nucleotide sequence: TGTGCCAGCAGCTTAGGCGGGAACTATGGCTACACCTTC. This encodes CASSLGGNYGYTF.

Of note for this clone: The junction shows a germline mismatch at one end, possibly a read error. Here the CDR3 reads CACRIGGYEVYEQYF. The CDR3 nucleotides are TGTGCCTGCAGGATAGGGGGTTATGAGGTCTACGAGCAGTACTTC. The chain carries TRBV27 and TRBJ2-7; weak D call: TRBD1 (6 bases). Germline V lookup: CDR1 MNHEY, CDR2 SMNVEV (reference sequence). The CDR3 runs 15 residues.

This clone was counted a single time. The chain is built from TRBV28 and TRBJ1-6; the match to TRBD1 covers 10 bases. The CDR3 spans 17 residues. V lost 4 bases, J lost 0 bases, and 3 bases stayed unmatched. Per the germline V gene, CDR1 is MDHEN and CDR2 is SYDVKM. The CDR3 sequence is CASSSGQGGSYNSPLHF. The CDR3 DNA sequence: TGTGCCAGCAGTTCCGGACAGGGGGGCTCCTATAATTCACCCCTCCACTTT.

CDR3 sequence (DNA): TGTGCCAGTAGTACAGGGGGCAAGTCTAATGAAAAACTGTTTTTT. The encoded protein is CASSTGGKSNEKLFF. The chain recombines TRBV19 with TRBJ1-4, with 8 bases lining up with TRBD1. The trim removed 4 bases at V and 3 bases at J, leaving 4 bases unmatched. The CDR3 contains 15 residues. From germline, CDR1 is LNHDA and CDR2 SQIVND (reference sequence).

The chain has TRBV5-1 and TRBJ2-7, with 7 bases that match TRBD1. Germline V gene data show CDR1 as SGHRS and CDR2 as YFSETQ. The ends lost 4 bases at V and 6 bases at J; junction bases unmatched: 13. This CDR3 has 15 residues. The CDR3: CASSLAAGQASEQYF. DNA for the CDR3: TGCGCCAGCAGCCTGGCAGCCGGACAGGCTAGCGAGCAGTACTTC. Looking up the rest from reference TRBV5-1 and TRBJ2-7 gives the full variable domain: KAGVTQTPRYLIKTRGQQVTLSCSPISGHRSVSWYQQTPGQGLQFLFEYFSETQRNKGNFPGRFSGRQFSNSRSEMNVSTLELGDSALYLCASSLAAGQASEQYFGPGTRLTVT.

The chain uses TRBV7-8 and TRBJ2-2; D perhaps matches TRBD1 (5 bases). Germline CDR1 is SGHVS and CDR2 is FQNEAQ. CDR3 length equals 14 residues. Trimming shortened V by 2 bases and J by 5 bases, and 9 bases separated the two germline ends. In nucleotides, the CDR3 is TGTGCCAGCAGCTTATTAAGGGGTACCGGGGAGCTGTTTTTT. It yields the protein CASSLLRGTGELFF. Supplemented by reference TRBV7-8 and TRBJ2-2, the full variable domain reads GAGVSQSPRYKVAKRGQDVALRCDPISGHVSLFWYQQALGQGPEFLTYFQNEAQLDKSGLPSDRFFAERPEGSVSTLKIQRTQQEDSAVYLCASSLLRGTGELFFGEGSRLTVL.

The V gene is TRBV19, the J gene TRBJ2-3; weak D call: TRBD2 (5 bases). Trimming took off 2 bases at V and 0 bases at J, with 15 bases between the two ends. This CDR3 contains 17 residues. Germline V gene data show CDR1 as LNHDA and CDR2 as SQIVND (reference sequence). CDR3 nucleotide sequence: TGTGCCAGTAGTATACTGGGCGGGCAGGTGAGCACAGATACGCAGTATTTT. Its protein is CASSILGGQVSTDTQYF.

The J gene is TRBJ2-5, the V gene TRBV23-1; D uncertain. TRBV23-1 belongs to the ORF category, with a function that is uncertain. Trimming pared 2 bases from V and 0 bases from J, leaving 7 bases between. The CDR3 is 14 residues long. CDR3 coding DNA: TGCGCCAGCAGTCAAAAGGAGAACCAAGAGACCCAGTACTTC. It yields the protein CASSQKENQETQYF.

The J gene is TRBJ2-7, the V gene TRBV9; 8 bases line up with TRBD1. Germline V gene sequence: CDR1 SGDLS, CDR2 YYNGEE. The CDR3 loop spans 15 amino acids. Trimming at V came to 3 bases and at J to 7 bases, leaving 12 bases not matched to a gene. The CDR3: CASSASGTGPLEQYF. The CDR3 bases are TGTGCCAGCAGCGCCTCCGGGACAGGTCCCCTGGAGCAGTACTTC.

V is TRBV7-9 and J is TRBJ1-2; D is possibly TRBD1 (5 bases). Germline V gene sequence: CDR1 SEHNR, CDR2 FQNEAQ (reference sequence). Trimming left V 6 bases short and J 4 bases short, with 18 bases between. CDR3 size: 15 residues. CDR3 coding DNA: TGTGCCAGCAGACTACTACCGGGGAGGGGCTATGGCTACACCTTC. Translation gives CASRLLPGRGYGYTF.

The CDR3 bases are TGTGCCAGCAGCAGACAAGACAGGGTAGATGAGCAGTACTTC. The encoded protein is CASSRQDRVDEQYF. J is TRBJ2-7 and V is TRBV9; 7 bases fit TRBD1. This CDR3 contains 14 residues. The V segment lost 4 bases and the J segment 7 bases; nucleotides outside the gene matches: 11. CDR1 and CDR2 from the germline V gene are SGDLS and YYNGEE.

The J gene is TRBJ2-7, the V gene TRBV19, with TRBD1 as a possible D gene (6 bases). The CDR3 has 15 amino acids. The germline V gene encodes CDR1 LNHDA and CDR2 SQIVND (reference sequence). V was trimmed by 6 bases and J by 2 bases, leaving 17 bases between them. The CDR3, as DNA: TGTGCCAGTAGACCACAGACAGGACGGACCTACGAGCAGTACTTC. It is translated as CASRPQTGRTYEQYF.

This clone has only one observation. The genes are TRBV28 and TRBJ2-5; 11 bases are shared with TRBD2. There are 16 residues in the CDR3. Per germline, CDR1 MDHEN and CDR2 SYDVKM. Trimming removed 3 bases from V and 4 bases from J; junction bases left unmatched: 7. CDR3 in amino acids: CASSFFLAGGPETQYF. CDR3 DNA sequence: TGTGCCAGCAGTTTTTTCCTAGCGGGGGGCCCAGAGACCCAGTACTTC.

This clone showed up just once. The J gene is TRBJ2-3, the V gene TRBV11-2; TRBD1 matches at 10 bases. J was trimmed by 5 bases and V by 2 bases; bases with no gene match: 7. This CDR3 spans 16 amino acids. The germline V gene has CDR1 SGHAT and CDR2 FQNNGV. CDR3 in DNA: TGTGCCAGCAGCTTATCTACCGGGACAGGGGAAGATACGCAGTATTTT. As protein: CASSLSTGTGEDTQYF.